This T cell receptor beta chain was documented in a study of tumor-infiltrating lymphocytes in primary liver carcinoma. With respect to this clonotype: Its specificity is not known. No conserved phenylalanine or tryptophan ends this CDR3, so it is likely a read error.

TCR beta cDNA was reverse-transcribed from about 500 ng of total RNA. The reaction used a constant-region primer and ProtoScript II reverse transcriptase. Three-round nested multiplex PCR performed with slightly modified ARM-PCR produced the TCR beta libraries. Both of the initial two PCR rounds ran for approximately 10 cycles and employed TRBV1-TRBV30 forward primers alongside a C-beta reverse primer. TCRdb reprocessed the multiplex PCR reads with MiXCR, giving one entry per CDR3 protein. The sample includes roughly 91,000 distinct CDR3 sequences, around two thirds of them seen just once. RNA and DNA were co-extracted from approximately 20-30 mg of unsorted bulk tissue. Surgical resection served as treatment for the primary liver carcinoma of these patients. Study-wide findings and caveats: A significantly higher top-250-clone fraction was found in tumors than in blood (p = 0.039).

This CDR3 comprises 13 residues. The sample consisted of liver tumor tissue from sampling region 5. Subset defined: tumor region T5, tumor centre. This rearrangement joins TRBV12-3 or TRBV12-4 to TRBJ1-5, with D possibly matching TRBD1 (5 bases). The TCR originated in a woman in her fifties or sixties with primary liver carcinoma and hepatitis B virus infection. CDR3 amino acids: CASSLAGRQLQHL. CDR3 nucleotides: TGTGCTAGCAGTTTGGCGGGACGGCAGCTCCAGCATCTT.